A selection of T cell receptor beta chains follows, all from one sample in a study of blood T cells in healthy people across ages. TCRdb itself ran the 5' RACE reads through MiXCR, one entry per CDR3 protein. Of just under 550,000 distinct CDR3 sequences in the sample, 20% to 30% were seen once. The data also belong to a second study, concerning T cells of mothers and their children.

The specimen was blood. The receptors shown here come from a boy aged 5-17 years in good health. Each CDR3 is given with its conserved first and last residue. The order of the fields is D gene, clone size, V gene, J gene, CDR3 protein, CDR3 DNA. A D gene is named only where the DNA matches it firmly. Clone size is given for some rows only: seen once, a few or many times, or a class if the clone is expanded.

d_gene: -; abundance: -; v_gene: TRBV24-1; j_gene: TRBJ2-2; CDR3aa: CATDSTLNTGELFF; CDR3nt: TGTGCCACCGACTCCACTCTGAACACCGGGGAGCTGTTTTTT
d_gene: TRBD1; abundance: -; v_gene: TRBV12-3/TRBV12-4; j_gene: TRBJ2-7; CDR3aa: CAGSIGTGGWEQYF; CDR3nt: TGTGCCGGCAGTATAGGGACAGGGGGGTGGGAGCAGTACTTC
d_gene: -; abundance: -; v_gene: TRBV4-2; j_gene: TRBJ1-4; CDR3aa: CASSQGDGSNEKLFF; CDR3nt: TGTGCCAGCAGCCAAGGGGACGGATCTAATGAAAAACTGTTTTTT
d_gene: -; abundance: -; v_gene: TRBV5-1; j_gene: TRBJ1-3; CDR3aa: CASSLFAPIGDTIYF; CDR3nt: TGCGCCAGCAGCCTGTTTGCTCCCATCGGAGACACCATATATTTT
d_gene: -; abundance: -; v_gene: TRBV6-5; j_gene: TRBJ2-4; CDR3aa: CASSYSHGGAKNIQYF; CDR3nt: TGTGCCAGCAGTTACTCTCACGGGGGAGCGAAAAACATTCAGTACTTC
d_gene: TRBD2; abundance: -; v_gene: TRBV4-3; j_gene: TRBJ2-3; CDR3aa: CASSQDSGIGADTQYF; CDR3nt: TGCGCCAGCAGCCAAGATAGCGGGATAGGTGCAGATACGCAGTATTTT
d_gene: -; abundance: -; v_gene: TRBV27; j_gene: TRBJ2-7; CDR3aa: CASSLRGPTYEQYF; CDR3nt: TGTGCCAGCAGTTTAAGGGGACCGACCTACGAGCAGTACTTC
d_gene: -; abundance: -; v_gene: TRBV28; j_gene: TRBJ2-3; CDR3aa: CATNTGTDTQYF; CDR3nt: TGTGCCACCAACACAGGGACAGATACGCAGTATTTT
d_gene: -; abundance: -; v_gene: TRBV9; j_gene: TRBJ1-5; CDR3aa: CASSEDNSNQPQHF; CDR3nt: TGTGCCAGCAGCGAAGATAATAGCAATCAGCCCCAGCATTTT
d_gene: -; abundance: -; v_gene: TRBV3-1; j_gene: TRBJ2-3; CDR3aa: CASSQGASLSTDTQYF; CDR3nt: TGTGCCAGCAGCCAAGGCGCTAGCCTGAGCACAGATACGCAGTATTTT
d_gene: -; abundance: -; v_gene: TRBV7-4; j_gene: TRBJ1-4; CDR3aa: CASSCIRPPRWEKLFF; CDR3nt: TGTGCCAGCAGCTGTATAAGACCCCCAAGGTGGGAAAAACTGTTTTTT
d_gene: -; abundance: -; v_gene: TRBV29-1; j_gene: TRBJ1-1; CDR3aa: CSGSLNTEAFF; CDR3nt: TGCAGCGGTAGCCTCAACACTGAAGCTTTCTTT
d_gene: TRBD2; abundance: few; v_gene: TRBV7-2; j_gene: TRBJ2-2; CDR3aa: CASSLRVTSGRPGELFF; CDR3nt: TGTGCCAGCAGCCTAAGGGTGACTAGCGGGCGGCCCGGGGAGCTGTTTTTT
d_gene: -; abundance: -; v_gene: TRBV7-2; j_gene: TRBJ2-3; CDR3aa: CASSPKGGGGPPDTQYF; CDR3nt: TGTGCCAGCAGCCCAAAAGGAGGGGGGGGCCCCCCAGATACGCAGTATTTT
d_gene: TRBD2; abundance: few; v_gene: TRBV7-8; j_gene: TRBJ2-2; CDR3aa: CASSLAGGVGELFF; CDR3nt: TGTGCCAGCAGCTTAGCGGGGGGGGTCGGGGAGCTGTTTTTT
d_gene: TRBD2; abundance: -; v_gene: TRBV28; j_gene: TRBJ2-5; CDR3aa: CASSLREGGETQYF; CDR3nt: TGTGCCAGCAGTTTGCGGGAGGGAGGAGAGACCCAGTACTTC
d_gene: TRBD1; abundance: few; v_gene: TRBV5-1; j_gene: TRBJ2-6; CDR3aa: CASSPDRAPSGANVLTF; CDR3nt: TGCGCCAGCAGCCCAGACAGGGCCCCCTCTGGGGCCAACGTCCTGACTTTC
d_gene: -; abundance: -; v_gene: TRBV5-6; j_gene: TRBJ2-7; CDR3aa: CASSLVSRRFYEQYF; CDR3nt: TGTGCCAGCAGCTTGGTATCCCGGCGGTTCTACGAGCAGTACTTC
d_gene: -; abundance: few; v_gene: TRBV5-1; j_gene: TRBJ1-4; CDR3aa: CASAWDGSNEKLFF; CDR3nt: TGCGCCAGTGCGTGGGACGGGAGTAATGAAAAACTGTTTTTT
d_gene: TRBD1; abundance: -; v_gene: TRBV29-1; j_gene: TRBJ2-2; CDR3aa: CIVQGTGDTGGLFF; CDR3nt: TGCATCGTTCAAGGGACAGGGGACACCGGGGGGCTGTTTTTT
d_gene: TRBD2; abundance: many; v_gene: TRBV7-6; j_gene: TRBJ2-5; CDR3aa: CASSSPLSGEETQYF; CDR3nt: TGTGCCAGCAGCTCGCCCCTTAGCGGGGAAGAGACCCAGTACTTC
d_gene: -; abundance: few; v_gene: TRBV7-4; j_gene: TRBJ2-7; CDR3aa: CASSLGRQRNEQYF; CDR3nt: TGTGCCAGCAGCTTGGGCAGGCAGAGAAACGAGCAGTACTTC
d_gene: TRBD1; abundance: -; v_gene: TRBV29-1; j_gene: TRBJ2-5; CDR3aa: CSVEDRTGHGETQYF; CDR3nt: TGCAGCGTTGAAGACAGGACAGGGCACGGGGAGACCCAGTACTTC
d_gene: -; abundance: -; v_gene: TRBV5-5; j_gene: TRBJ2-2; CDR3aa: CASSLASSGRELFF; CDR3nt: TGTGCCAGCAGCTTGGCGAGTTCCGGTCGGGAGCTGTTTTTT
d_gene: -; abundance: -; v_gene: TRBV10-3; j_gene: TRBJ1-2; CDR3aa: CAISESIFRENNYGYTF; CDR3nt: TGTGCCATCAGTGAGTCGATTTTTAGAGAGAACAACTATGGCTACACCTTC
d_gene: -; abundance: -; v_gene: TRBV24-1; j_gene: TRBJ1-5; CDR3aa: CATSDSGPYNQPQHF; CDR3nt: TGTGCCACCAGTGATTCGGGACCGTACAATCAGCCCCAGCATTTT
d_gene: -; abundance: -; v_gene: TRBV12-3/TRBV12-4; j_gene: TRBJ2-1; CDR3aa: CASSRLGINEQFF; CDR3nt: TGTGCCAGCAGTCGTCTAGGGATCAATGAGCAGTTCTTC
d_gene: -; abundance: few; v_gene: TRBV28; j_gene: TRBJ2-2; CDR3aa: CASSFYRTANTGELFF; CDR3nt: TGTGCCAGCAGTTTCTACCGGACAGCTAACACCGGGGAGCTGTTTTTT
d_gene: -; abundance: -; v_gene: TRBV5-1; j_gene: TRBJ1-4; CDR3aa: CASSLVPGRANEKLFF; CDR3nt: TGCGCCAGCAGCTTGGTGCCGGGACGGGCTAATGAAAAACTGTTTTTT
d_gene: -; abundance: few; v_gene: TRBV5-1; j_gene: TRBJ2-2; CDR3aa: CASSLHKSADLLGELFF; CDR3nt: TGCGCCAGCAGCTTGCATAAATCGGCCGATCTGCTTGGGGAGCTGTTTTTT
d_gene: TRBD2; abundance: few; v_gene: TRBV28; j_gene: TRBJ2-3; CDR3aa: CASNGRPDLTAQYF; CDR3nt: TGTGCCAGCAACGGGAGGCCCGACCTAACGGCGCAGTATTTT
d_gene: TRBD1; abundance: few; v_gene: TRBV19; j_gene: TRBJ2-1; CDR3aa: CASSTRQGGEQFF; CDR3nt: TGTGCCAGTAGTACCCGACAGGGTGGTGAGCAGTTCTTC
d_gene: TRBD1; abundance: -; v_gene: TRBV29-1; j_gene: TRBJ1-5; CDR3aa: CSSSHVRDRDSNQPQHF; CDR3nt: TGCAGCTCCTCACATGTCCGGGACAGAGATAGCAATCAGCCCCAGCATTTT
d_gene: -; abundance: few; v_gene: TRBV5-6; j_gene: TRBJ2-7; CDR3aa: CASSMETYEQYF; CDR3nt: TGTGCCAGCAGCATGGAGACCTACGAGCAGTACTTC
d_gene: TRBD1; abundance: few; v_gene: TRBV3-1; j_gene: TRBJ2-1; CDR3aa: CASSRDPGGNEQFF; CDR3nt: TGTGCCAGCAGCCGAGACCCAGGGGGCAATGAGCAGTTCTTC
d_gene: TRBD2; abundance: -; v_gene: TRBV3-1; j_gene: TRBJ2-7; CDR3aa: CASSRGLGTSGEQYF; CDR3nt: TGTGCCAGCAGCCGGGGACTCGGGACTAGCGGCGAGCAGTACTTC
d_gene: -; abundance: few; v_gene: TRBV4-2; j_gene: TRBJ2-5; CDR3aa: CASSQDLQLETQYF; CDR3nt: TGTGCCAGCAGCCAAGATCTTCAGCTGGAGACCCAGTACTTC
d_gene: -; abundance: -; v_gene: TRBV20-1; j_gene: TRBJ2-7; CDR3aa: CSARGGPGEQYF; CDR3nt: TGCAGTGCTAGGGGCGGGCCTGGAGAGCAGTACTTC
d_gene: -; abundance: -; v_gene: TRBV20-1; j_gene: TRBJ2-5; CDR3aa: CSAVDTGETQYF; CDR3nt: TGCAGTGCCGTGGACACCGGGGAGACCCAGTACTTC
d_gene: -; abundance: few; v_gene: TRBV12-3/TRBV12-4; j_gene: TRBJ1-2; CDR3aa: CASSLPTGFYGYTF; CDR3nt: TGTGCCAGCAGTCTACCGACAGGATTTTATGGCTACACCTTC
d_gene: -; abundance: many; v_gene: TRBV29-1; j_gene: TRBJ1-5; CDR3aa: CSVGGEAGQPQHF; CDR3nt: TGCAGCGTTGGGGGGGAGGCAGGTCAGCCCCAGCATTTT
d_gene: TRBD2; abundance: few; v_gene: TRBV6-4; j_gene: TRBJ2-1; CDR3aa: CASSEGSGSDEQFF; CDR3nt: TGTGCCAGCAGTGAGGGTAGCGGGAGTGATGAGCAGTTCTTC
d_gene: -; abundance: few; v_gene: TRBV5-4; j_gene: TRBJ1-4; CDR3aa: CASSSYAGNEKLFF; CDR3nt: TGTGCCAGCAGCTCGTACGCCGGGAATGAAAAACTGTTTTTT
d_gene: -; abundance: -; v_gene: TRBV5-1; j_gene: TRBJ2-7; CDR3aa: CASSLNLRATGIVEQYF; CDR3nt: TGCGCCAGCAGCTTAAACCTCAGGGCTACTGGAATAGTGGAGCAGTACTTC
d_gene: -; abundance: -; v_gene: TRBV7-7; j_gene: TRBJ2-1; CDR3aa: CASSLDPGTPLNEQFF; CDR3nt: TGTGCTAGCAGCTTAGATCCAGGGACACCGTTAAATGAGCAGTTCTTC
d_gene: -; abundance: -; v_gene: TRBV27; j_gene: TRBJ2-7; CDR3aa: CALSLGPGDYEQYF; CDR3nt: TGTGCCCTCTCGTTAGGGCCAGGGGACTACGAGCAGTACTTC
d_gene: TRBD1; abundance: -; v_gene: TRBV5-1; j_gene: TRBJ2-3; CDR3aa: CASSEMGQGGTDTQYF; CDR3nt: TGCGCCAGCTCCGAGATGGGACAGGGTGGCACAGATACGCAGTATTTT
d_gene: -; abundance: few; v_gene: TRBV28; j_gene: TRBJ1-4; CDR3aa: CASSYRFPNEKLFF; CDR3nt: TGTGCCAGCAGTTACAGGTTCCCTAATGAAAAACTGTTTTTT
d_gene: TRBD2; abundance: -; v_gene: TRBV20-1; j_gene: TRBJ2-1; CDR3aa: CSARTGTSGGYNEQFF; CDR3nt: TGCAGTGCTAGAACCGGGACTAGCGGAGGGTACAATGAGCAGTTCTTC
d_gene: -; abundance: -; v_gene: TRBV29-1; j_gene: TRBJ2-7; CDR3aa: CSAETGDYEQYF; CDR3nt: TGCAGCGCTGAGACGGGGGACTACGAGCAGTACTTC
d_gene: TRBD2; abundance: -; v_gene: TRBV27; j_gene: TRBJ2-7; CDR3aa: CASSSGTSGSGNEQYF; CDR3nt: TGTGCCAGCAGTTCGGGGACTAGCGGGAGTGGGAACGAGCAGTACTTC
d_gene: TRBD1; abundance: -; v_gene: TRBV10-3; j_gene: TRBJ2-7; CDR3aa: CAISDNRDRGGEQYF; CDR3nt: TGTGCCATCAGTGATAACCGGGACAGGGGTGGCGAGCAGTACTTC
d_gene: -; abundance: -; v_gene: TRBV6-2/TRBV6-3; j_gene: TRBJ2-7; CDR3aa: CASASGWGYEQYF; CDR3nt: TGTGCCAGCGCCTCAGGGTGGGGGTACGAGCAGTACTTC
d_gene: TRBD2; abundance: -; v_gene: TRBV15; j_gene: TRBJ2-1; CDR3aa: CATSLTSGGRSYNEQFF; CDR3nt: TGTGCCACCAGCTTAACTAGCGGGGGCCGCTCCTACAATGAGCAGTTCTTC
d_gene: TRBD1; abundance: few; v_gene: TRBV28; j_gene: TRBJ1-1; CDR3aa: CASRAGTGWTEAFF; CDR3nt: TGTGCCAGCAGGGCCGGGACAGGGTGGACTGAAGCTTTCTTT
d_gene: TRBD2; abundance: -; v_gene: TRBV4-3; j_gene: TRBJ2-2; CDR3aa: CASSPGTSGTGELFF; CDR3nt: TGCGCCAGCAGCCCTGGGACTAGCGGCACCGGGGAGCTGTTTTTT
d_gene: -; abundance: -; v_gene: TRBV30; j_gene: TRBJ2-7; CDR3aa: CASGTDEQYF; CDR3nt: TGTGCCTCCGGCACGGACGAGCAGTACTTC